This entry lists 12 T cell receptor beta chains sequenced from one sample in a study of beta chain features in type 1 diabetes. Regarding the study as a whole: When Type 1 diabetes patients were examined, their TCRB CDR3s proved moderately but significantly shorter in all four CD4+ subsets.

Sequencing targeted expressed TCRB transcripts, as all isolated RNA had been reverse transcribed. TCRdb keeps only in-frame clones here, not all; method: immunoSEQ multiplex PCR. The table has more than 250,000 clones, about 13% seen once. For these TCRs, the target antigens are not known. Sequencing was performed on naive CD4+ T cells from blood. These receptors were taken from a young man with type 1 diabetes.

The gene calls are TRBV15 and TRBJ2-5; 8 bases are shared with TRBD2. This CDR3 is built from 15 residues. V shed 4 bases and J 6 bases; nucleotides not matched to a gene: 10. CDR1 LNHNV and CDR2 YYDKDF come from the germline V gene (reference sequence). The CDR3 DNA reads TGTGCCACCAGCATCGTAGCGGGATCACCGCAGACCCAGTACTTC. It yields the protein CATSIVAGSPQTQYF.

The chain combines TRBV5-1 with TRBJ1-5; D not certain. Germline V gives CDR1 SGHRS, CDR2 YFSETQ. The CDR3 spans 13 residues. V gave up 0 bases and J gave up 4 bases, with 5 bases separating them. In DNA, the CDR3 is TGCGCCAGCAGCTTGGAACTGAATCAGCCCCAGCATTTT. Its protein product is CASSLELNQPQHF. Together with reference TRBV5-1 and TRBJ1-5, the CDR3 gives the full variable domain: KAGVTQTPRYLIKTRGQQVTLSCSPISGHRSVSWYQQTPGQGLQFLFEYFSETQRNKGNFPGRFSGRQFSNSRSEMNVSTLELGDSALYLCASSLELNQPQHFGDGTRLSIL.

This clone was observed a few times. This chain links TRBV10-3 with TRBJ2-5, with 12 bases aligning to TRBD2. CDR1 is ENHRY and CDR2 is SYGVKD in the germline V gene. The V and J ends lost 2 bases and 5 bases, in that order; junction bases with no gene match: 9. The CDR3 consists of 17 residues. The CDR3 region is CAISEGASGRARETQYF. CDR3 DNA sequence: TGTGCCATCAGTGAGGGGGCTAGCGGGAGGGCCCGGGAGACCCAGTACTTC.

This clone was seen only a few times. CDR3 loop: CASNRALSDEQYF. Written as DNA, the CDR3 is TGTGCCAGCAACCGAGCACTGAGCGACGAGCAGTACTTC. This chain links TRBV28 with TRBJ2-7; D call uncertain. The CDR3 totals 13 residues. V was shortened by 7 bases and J by 5 bases, with 15 bases between the two germline ends. Looked up from germline, CDR1 is MDHEN and CDR2 is SYDVKM.

This clone showed up just a few times. J is TRBJ2-1 and V is TRBV25-1; 13 positions match TRBD2. This CDR3 has 16 residues. Germline CDR1 reads MGHDK; CDR2 reads SYGVNS. The trim removed 1 base at V and 7 bases at J, leaving 4 bases unmatched. CDR3 bases: TGTGCCAGCAGTGAATCAATGACTAGCGGGGGGAATGAGCAGTTCTTC. Protein sequence: CASSESMTSGGNEQFF.

The CDR3 reads CASSSPQKANVLTF. CDR3 DNA sequence: TGTGCCAGCAGTTCCCCTCAGAAGGCCAACGTCCTGACTTTC. The J gene is TRBJ2-6, the V gene TRBV28; D is uncertain. CDR1 MDHEN and CDR2 SYDVKM come from the germline V gene. The CDR3 has 14 amino acids. V was shortened by 4 bases and J by 6 bases, with 10 bases between the two germline ends.

The V gene is TRBV5-4, the J gene TRBJ1-1; 10 bases are shared with TRBD1. The length of the CDR3 is 17 residues. Germline trimming cut 4 bases from V and 0 bases from J; bases unmatched to any gene: 9. Per germline, CDR1 SGHNT and CDR2 YYREEE (reference sequence). The CDR3 DNA reads as TGTGCCAGCAGCCTTACCGGGACAGGGGATTTGAACACTGAAGCTTTCTTT. It translates to CASSLTGTGDLNTEAFF.

This rearrangement joins TRBV5-1 to TRBJ2-2; TRBD2 is a possible D gene (6 bases). The germline V and J ends were trimmed by 2 bases and 0 bases, with 8 bases remaining between them. CDR1 and CDR2 (germline): SGHRS, YFSETQ. CDR3 length: 15 amino acids. The CDR3 sequence is CASSLSSANTGELFF. The DNA of the CDR3 is TGCGCCAGCAGCTTATCTAGCGCGAACACCGGGGAGCTGTTTTTT.

This clone was counted between two and nine times. The chain couples TRBV28 to TRBJ1-5; 9 nucleotides align to TRBD1. The V and J ends lost 6 bases and 7 bases, in that order; junction bases with no gene match: 7. The CDR3 has 14 amino acids. Germline V lookup: CDR1 MDHEN, CDR2 SYDVKM. DNA of the CDR3: TGTGCCAGCAGCCCGGGACAGGGTAAACAGCCCCAGCATTTT. Amino acid sequence: CASSPGQGKQPQHF.

The chain has TRBV7-2 and TRBJ2-1; 8 nucleotides agree with TRBD2. The CDR3 covers 15 residues. CDR1 SGHTA and CDR2 FQGNSA come from the germline V gene. V trimming: 5 bases; J trimming: 9 bases; junction bases outside the gene matches: 12. CDR3 bases: TGTGCCAGCAGCCCCTACGATAGCGGGACTAGTGAGCAGTTCTTC. It codes for CASSPYDSGTSEQFF.

The V gene is TRBV7-3, the J gene TRBJ2-3, with TRBD2 matching over 7 bases. V was clipped by 5 bases and J by 2 bases; unmatched bases: 4. CDR1 is SGHTA and CDR2 is FQGTGA in the germline V gene. The CDR3 is 14 amino acids. Here the CDR3 DNA reads TGTGCCAGCAGCCCTAGCGGAAACACAGATACGCAGTATTTT. It specifies CASSPSGNTDTQYF.

The chain links TRBV28 to TRBJ2-3, with 13 nucleotides matching TRBD2. This CDR3 region has 14 residues. CDR1 and CDR2 from the germline V gene are MDHEN and SYDVKM. The V and J ends lost 8 bases and 2 bases, in that order; junction bases with no gene match: 1. As DNA, the CDR3 is TGTGCCAGCGGGACTAGCGGGACCACAGATACGCAGTATTTT. Encoded protein: CASGTSGTTDTQYF.